The 20 T cell receptor beta chains below all came from one sample that was sequenced in a study of cytomegalovirus exposure and HLA in healthy donors. PCR primers comprised 60 Vbeta and 13 Jbeta primers. The data were produced by immunoSEQ multiplex PCR, yet TCRdb's version contains in-frame clones alone and is incomplete. Counted here are 90,000 or so clones, approximately 85% occurring once; the ten biggest clones make up 3.4%. The sample consisted of PBMCs. The receptors stem from a man aged 25-40 years in good health and CMV-seropositive.

The rearrangement uses TRBV28 and TRBJ2-6; D uncertain. V was cut by 6 bases and J by 0 bases, with 9 bases left in between. CDR3 length equals 15 residues. CDR1 is MDHEN and CDR2 is SYDVKM in the germline V gene. CDR3 residues: CASSQALSGANVLTF. The CDR3 DNA sequence: TGTGCCAGCAGCCAGGCCCTCTCTGGGGCCAACGTCCTGACTTTC. The whole variable domain, remainder taken from reference TRBV28 and TRBJ2-6, is DVKVTQSSRYLVKRTGEKVFLECVQDMDHENMFWYRQDPGLGLRLIYFSYDVKMKEKGDIPEGYSVSREKKERFSLILESASTNQTSMYLCASSQALSGANVLTFGAGSRLTVL.

V is TRBV5-6 and J is TRBJ1-3, with D perhaps TRBD1 (6 bases). The CDR3 is 16 amino acids. Deletions cut 0 bases from V and 0 bases from J, with 10 bases between. The germline V gene has CDR1 SGHDT and CDR2 YYEEEE. CDR3 coding DNA: TGTGCCAGCAGCTTGGTAGGACAGCTCTCTGGAAACACCATATATTTT. It specifies CASSLVGQLSGNTIYF.

This clone was seen a few times. The chain has TRBV7-9 and TRBJ1-4; D is ambiguous. V shed 5 bases and J shed 8 bases, with 21 bases lying between them. CDR3 length: 16 residues. The germline V gene encodes CDR1 SEHNR and CDR2 FQNEAQ (reference sequence). CDR3 in amino acids: CASSLGNDMGQEKLFF. In DNA, the CDR3 is TGTGCCAGCAGCCTAGGGAATGACATGGGCCAAGAAAAACTGTTTTTT.

V is TRBV10-3 and J is TRBJ2-2; TRBD1 agrees at 9 bases. The CDR3 spans 16 residues. Per germline, CDR1 ENHRY and CDR2 SYGVKD. Unmatched junction bases numbered 8, after V lost 4 bases and J lost 5 bases. CDR3 protein: CAISGPGQGWTGELFF. For the CDR3, the DNA is TGTGCCATCAGTGGACCGGGACAGGGTTGGACCGGGGAGCTGTTTTTT.

This chain links TRBV7-6 with TRBJ2-1; the D is unclear. Per germline, CDR1 SGHVS and CDR2 FNYEAQ. The CDR3 extends over 12 amino acids. V was cut by 1 base and J by 8 bases, with 6 bases left in between. CDR3 nucleotides: TGTGCCAGCAGCTTAGGTGCAGATGAGCAGTTCTTC. Translated: CASSLGADEQFF.

This clone occurred once. CDR3 sequence reads: CASSLPLAGGTNTGELFF. As DNA, the CDR3 is TGTGCCAGCAGCTTACCGCTAGCGGGAGGCACGAACACCGGGGAGCTGTTTTTT. The chain has TRBV7-9 and TRBJ2-2; TRBD2 matches 11 bases. Trimming cost V 2 bases and J 0 bases; bases outside gene matches: 5. The CDR3 is 18 residues long. Germline V gene lookup returns CDR1 SEHNR and CDR2 FQNEAQ (reference sequence).

The CDR3 DNA reads as TGTGCCAGCAGCTTAGGAGGGCCAAGGGAGACCCAGTACTTC. Its translation: CASSLGGPRETQYF. The V gene is TRBV7-6, the J gene TRBJ2-5, with D tentatively TRBD2 (5 bases). V was cut by 1 base and J by 5 bases, with 11 bases left in between. The CDR3 contains 14 residues. Looked up from germline, CDR1 is SGHVS and CDR2 is FNYEAQ.

The chain carries TRBV5-1 and TRBJ1-4; weak D call: TRBD1 (5 bases). The CDR3 totals 14 residues. Trimming stripped 3 bases from V and 7 bases from J, with 13 bases between. The V gene's germline CDR1 is SGHRS and CDR2 YFSETQ. The CDR3 nucleotides are TGCGCCAGCAGCTCGGGGGAAAGGAGTGAAAAACTGTTTTTT. Its protein is CASSSGERSEKLFF.

The gene calls are TRBV2 and TRBJ1-4; possible D gene TRBD1, 5 bases. The V end was cut by 10 bases, the J end by 1 base, with 10 bases between. The CDR3 extends over 13 amino acids. Germline loops: CDR1 SNHLY, CDR2 FYNNEI. In DNA, the CDR3 is TGTGCCACCCGACAGCGAACTAATGAAAAACTGTTTTTT. It translates to CATRQRTNEKLFF.

V usage is TRBV9 and J usage is TRBJ2-5, with D perhaps matching TRBD2 (7 bases). The CDR3 contains 15 residues. Per germline, CDR1 SGDLS and CDR2 YYNGEE. Trimming removed 4 bases from V and 5 bases from J, with 18 bases in between. The DNA for the CDR3 is TGTGCCAGCAGCCTCGCCGGGGGGCCATTGGAGACCCAGTACTTC. It is translated as CASSLAGGPLETQYF.

CDR3 sequence (DNA): TGTGCCAGTAGTATATACTTCTCGGGGACAAAGGTCGGCACAGATACGCAGTATTTT. This sequence encodes CASSIYFSGTKVGTDTQYF. This sequence joins TRBV19 and TRBJ2-3; D is perhaps TRBD1 (6 bases). This CDR3 has 19 residues. Looked up from germline, CDR1 is LNHDA and CDR2 is SQIVND (reference sequence). The V end lost 2 bases, the J end lost 1 base, and 22 bases lay between the germline ends.

The chain carries TRBV9 and TRBJ1-2, with a tentative D call TRBD1 (5 bases). The CDR3 runs to 12 residues. CDR1 and CDR2 (germline): SGDLS, YYNGEE. The V and J ends lost 0 bases and 8 bases respectively, with 8 bases between them. The CDR3 here is CASSVGAGGYTF. The DNA for the CDR3 is TGTGCCAGCAGCGTAGGTGCAGGGGGCTACACCTTC.

The gene calls are TRBV13 and TRBJ1-5, with 9 bases matching TRBD1. V was clipped by 3 bases and J by 3 bases; unmatched bases: 6. CDR3 length equals 16 residues. Germline V gene data show CDR1 as PRHDT and CDR2 as FYEKMQ (reference sequence). For the CDR3, the DNA is TGTGCCAGCAGCTTTTGGGACAGGGAACCCAATCAGCCCCAGCATTTT. This encodes CASSFWDREPNQPQHF.

This clone was seen just once. The chain couples TRBV7-8 to TRBJ1-3; D might be TRBD1 (6 bases). Trimming took off 3 bases at V and 7 bases at J, with 13 bases between the two ends. This CDR3 region has 14 residues. Germline CDR1 reads SGHVS; CDR2 reads FQNEAQ. The CDR3 reads CASSFHRESNTIYF. The CDR3 bases are TGTGCCAGCAGCTTCCACAGGGAGAGTAACACCATATATTTT.

This clone was counted a few times. This rearrangement joins TRBV5-4 to TRBJ1-1; maybe TRBD1 (6 bases). The CDR3 extends over 17 amino acids. CDR1 and CDR2 from the germline V gene are SGHNT and YYREEE (reference sequence). The ends were cut back, 1 base at V and 0 bases at J, with 16 bases in the middle. This CDR3 is CASSLPRTVVMNTEAFF. The CDR3 coding sequence is TGTGCCAGCAGCTTGCCCCGGACAGTGGTCATGAACACTGAAGCTTTCTTT.

The chain combines TRBV27 with TRBJ2-7; TRBD1 aligns across 7 bases. This CDR3 is 17 amino acids long. Germline V gene data show CDR1 as MNHEY and CDR2 as SMNVEV (reference sequence). The J segment lost 4 bases and the V segment lost 3 bases, leaving 15 bases of the junction unmatched. Here the CDR3 reads CASSFHNPRTGRYEQYF. The CDR3 DNA reads TGTGCCAGCAGTTTTCACAACCCTCGGACAGGCCGATACGAGCAGTACTTC.

This chain uses TRBV30 with TRBJ2-2; 7 bases fit TRBD2. V lost 7 bases and J lost 5; bases outside the gene matches: 16. The germline CDR1 and CDR2 sequences are GTSNPN and SVGIG (reference sequence). CDR3 length: 16 amino acids. CDR3 nucleotide sequence: TGTGCCTCCACCCGGGCCGCGGGAGCACGTACCGGGGAGCTGTTTTTT. As protein: CASTRAAGARTGELFF.

This chain uses TRBV10-2 with TRBJ2-2; 8 nucleotides align to TRBD1. The V gene's germline CDR1 is WSHSY and CDR2 SAAADI. Unmatched junction bases numbered 6, after V lost 7 bases and J lost 2 bases. CDR3 length: 15 amino acids. DNA of the CDR3: TGCGCCAGCAAAAGACAGGGGAGTAACACCGGGGAGCTGTTTTTT. Encoded protein: CASKRQGSNTGELFF.

J is TRBJ2-5 and V is TRBV18, with D perhaps matching TRBD2 (6 bases). Trimming cost V 3 bases and J 5 bases, with 13 bases left between them. CDR3 length: 14 amino acids. CDR1 KGHSH and CDR2 LQKENI come from the germline V gene. CDR3 region: CASSPIAGLETQYF. CDR3 DNA: TGTGCCAGCTCACCGATCGCGGGATTGGAGACCCAGTACTTC.

The V gene is TRBV5-1, the J gene TRBJ1-2, with a possible D match to TRBD1 (5 bases). CDR3 length: 18 amino acids. From germline, CDR1 is SGHRS and CDR2 YFSETQ. Trimming pared 0 bases from V and 2 bases from J, leaving 20 bases between. CDR3 sequence: CASSLASGKPGINYGYTF. CDR3 DNA: TGCGCCAGCAGCTTGGCGTCAGGGAAACCAGGAATAAACTATGGCTACACCTTC. Complete variable domain (other parts from reference TRBV5-1 and TRBJ1-2): KAGVTQTPRYLIKTRGQQVTLSCSPISGHRSVSWYQQTPGQGLQFLFEYFSETQRNKGNFPGRFSGRQFSNSRSEMNVSTLELGDSALYLCASSLASGKPGINYGYTFGSGTRLTVV.